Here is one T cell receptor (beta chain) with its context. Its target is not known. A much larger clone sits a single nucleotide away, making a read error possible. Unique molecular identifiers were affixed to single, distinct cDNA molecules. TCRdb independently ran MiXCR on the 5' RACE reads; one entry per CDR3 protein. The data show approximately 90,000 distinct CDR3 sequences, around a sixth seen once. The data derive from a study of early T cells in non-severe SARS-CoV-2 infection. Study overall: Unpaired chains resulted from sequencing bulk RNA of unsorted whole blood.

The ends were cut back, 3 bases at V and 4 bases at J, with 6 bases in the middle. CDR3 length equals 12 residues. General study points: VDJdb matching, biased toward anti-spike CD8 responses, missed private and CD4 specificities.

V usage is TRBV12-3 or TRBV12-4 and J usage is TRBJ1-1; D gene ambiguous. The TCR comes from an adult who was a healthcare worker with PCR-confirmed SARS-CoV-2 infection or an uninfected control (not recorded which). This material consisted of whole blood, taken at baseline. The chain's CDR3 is CASSFRVTEAFF. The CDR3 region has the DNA TGTGCCAGCAGTTTTAGGGTCACTGAAGCTTTCTTT.